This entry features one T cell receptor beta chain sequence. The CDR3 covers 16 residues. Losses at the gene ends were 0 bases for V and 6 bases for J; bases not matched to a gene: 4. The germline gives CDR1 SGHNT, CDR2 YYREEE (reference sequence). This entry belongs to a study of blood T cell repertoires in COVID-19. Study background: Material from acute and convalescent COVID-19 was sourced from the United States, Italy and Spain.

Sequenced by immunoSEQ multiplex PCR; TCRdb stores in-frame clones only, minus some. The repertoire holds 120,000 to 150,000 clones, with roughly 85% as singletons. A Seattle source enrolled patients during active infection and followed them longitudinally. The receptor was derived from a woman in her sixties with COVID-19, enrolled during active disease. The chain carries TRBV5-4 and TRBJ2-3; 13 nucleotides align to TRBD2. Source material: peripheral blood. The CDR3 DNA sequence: TGTGCCAGCAGCTTGGGACTAGCGGGGGGCGAGGATACGCAGTATTTT. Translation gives CASSLGLAGGEDTQYF. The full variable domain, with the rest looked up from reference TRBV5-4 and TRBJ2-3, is ETGVTQSPTHLIKTRGQQVTLRCSSQSGHNTVSWYQQALGQGPQFIFQYYREEENGRGNFPPRFSGLQFPNYSSELNVNALELDDSALYLCASSLGLAGGEDTQYFGPGTRLTVL.